Shown below are 17 T cell receptor beta chains from a single sample sequenced in a study of identical twins. Using its own MiXCR run on the 5' RACE reads, TCRdb lists one record per CDR3 protein. The table has roughly 240,000 distinct CDR3 sequences, around 6.6% seen once. These data were also filed under a second study, of yellow fever vaccine responses in identical twins.

Sequenced input: memory (CD45RO+) T cells sorted from blood. Source of these receptors: a woman under 30 in good health.

This clonotype has more than one count but fewer than ten. The chain joins TRBV20-1 to TRBJ2-7; no clear D. V was shortened by 3 bases and J by 3 bases, with 12 bases between the two germline ends. CDR3 size: 13 residues. CDR1 is DFQATT and CDR2 is SNEGSKA in the germline V gene (reference sequence). The CDR3 spells CSARPARDYEQYF. CDR3 DNA: TGCAGTGCTAGGCCGGCTCGCGACTACGAGCAGTACTTC.

J is TRBJ2-5 and V is TRBV9; a weak D match, TRBD1 (5 bases). Germline-derived CDR1 and CDR2 are SGDLS and YYNGEE. The ends were cut back, 3 bases at V and 2 bases at J, with 11 bases in the middle. The CDR3 has 14 residues. The CDR3 DNA reads as TGTGCCAGCAGCGAGACAGATTTTCAAGAGACCCAGTACTTC. Amino acids: CASSETDFQETQYF.

This clonotype was picked up many times. This chain links TRBV5-6 with TRBJ2-1, with D unclear. The CDR3 spans 11 residues. CDR1 and CDR2 from the germline V gene are SGHDT and YYEEEE. V was cut by 0 bases and J by 10 bases, with 5 bases left in between. This CDR3 reads CASSLVEEQFF. The CDR3 region has the DNA TGTGCCAGCAGCTTGGTCGAGGAGCAGTTCTTC.

The chain is built from TRBV7-3 and TRBJ2-1; D might be TRBD2 (6 bases). V shed 5 bases and J shed 2 bases, with 19 bases lying between them. Germline lookup yields CDR1 SGHTA and CDR2 FQGTGA. The CDR3 is made up of 17 amino acids. DNA of the CDR3: TGTGCCAGCAGCAAGGAGACTAGTCTAGGTGCCTACAATGAGCAGTTCTTC. It is translated as CASSKETSLGAYNEQFF.

This clonotype was counted between two and nine times. This chain connects TRBV20-1 to TRBJ2-2; D remains ambiguous. The V and J ends lost 0 bases and 0 bases respectively, with 5 bases between them. The CDR3 has 14 residues. In germline, CDR1 is DFQATT, CDR2 SNEGSKA (reference sequence). The CDR3 nucleotides are TGCAGTGCTAGAGAAGGGACGAACACCGGGGAGCTGTTTTTT. Protein product: CSAREGTNTGELFF.

In its sample, this clonotype was seen many times. The V gene is TRBV20-1, the J gene TRBJ1-1, with a tentative D call TRBD1 (6 bases). The CDR3 extends over 14 amino acids. The V end lost 6 bases, the J end lost 0 bases, and 14 bases lay between the germline ends. The germline V gene encodes CDR1 DFQATT and CDR2 SNEGSKA (reference sequence). The CDR3 nucleotides read TGCAGTGCCGGTGGGGGGCCGTTGAACACTGAAGCTTTCTTT. Its translation is CSAGGGPLNTEAFF.

The J gene is TRBJ2-5, the V gene TRBV6-2 or TRBV6-3; TRBD2 agrees at 13 bases. The V gene's germline CDR1 is MNHEY and CDR2 SVGEGT. V trimming: 6 bases; J trimming: 7 bases; junction bases outside the gene matches: 8. This CDR3 region has 15 residues. For the CDR3, the DNA is TGTGCCAGCAGAGGGACTAGCGGGGTCCCGGGGACCCAGTACTTC. It codes for CASRGTSGVPGTQYF.

This clonotype showed up just a few times. The J gene is TRBJ2-1, the V gene TRBV7-7; 9 nucleotides line up with TRBD1. V trimming: 5 bases; J trimming: 8 bases; junction bases outside the gene matches: 13. Germline V CDR1 and CDR2: SSHAT, FNYEAQ (reference sequence). The CDR3 is 16 amino acids. The CDR3: CASSHAPGQGGDEQFF. The CDR3 DNA follows: TGTGCCAGCAGCCATGCTCCGGGACAGGGTGGCGATGAGCAGTTCTTC.

This clonotype has more than one count but fewer than ten. J is TRBJ1-1 and V is TRBV7-8; D not certain. The germline V gene encodes CDR1 SGHVS and CDR2 FQNEAQ. Trimming removed 2 bases from V and 5 bases from J, with 15 bases in between. The CDR3 sequence is 15 residues long. The CDR3 spells CASSLTSAGWTEAFF. DNA for the CDR3: TGTGCCAGCAGCTTAACCTCGGCAGGATGGACTGAAGCTTTCTTT.

Only a few counts were recorded for this clonotype. The chain couples TRBV12-5 to TRBJ2-5, with D hard to call. The CDR3 totals 12 residues. V was pared by 7 bases and J by 5 bases, with 11 bases between. The germline V gene has CDR1 LGHNT and CDR2 FRNRAP. This chain's CDR3 is CASAATGETQYF. The DNA for the CDR3 is TGTGCTAGTGCCGCGACCGGGGAGACCCAGTACTTC.

The chain recombines TRBV20-1 with TRBJ2-7; D remains ambiguous. Per the germline V gene, CDR1 is DFQATT and CDR2 is SNEGSKA (reference sequence). Trimming pared 6 bases from V and 3 bases from J, leaving 12 bases between. The CDR3 runs to 12 residues. This CDR3 reads CSAVMDLYEQYF. CDR3 nucleotide sequence: TGCAGTGCCGTCATGGACCTCTACGAGCAGTACTTC.

This clonotype was counted between two and nine times. The V gene is TRBV20-1, the J gene TRBJ1-4, with D tentatively TRBD1 (5 bases). CDR3 length: 14 amino acids. Germline CDR1 reads DFQATT; CDR2 reads SNEGSKA (reference sequence). The V end was cut by 1 base, the J end by 5 bases, with 11 bases between. As DNA, the CDR3 is TGCAGTGCTAGAGGAGGGACTGGAAATGAAAAACTGTTTTTT. It encodes CSARGGTGNEKLFF.

The chain links TRBV6-5 to TRBJ1-1; D not certain. CDR3 length equals 12 residues. V dropped 6 bases and J dropped 2 bases, with 7 bases sitting between them. Per the germline V gene, CDR1 is MNHEY and CDR2 is SVGAGI. The CDR3 region is CASRNINTEAFF. DNA for the CDR3: TGTGCCAGCAGGAACATAAACACTGAAGCTTTCTTT.

This clonotype came up a few times. V gene TRBV28 combines with J gene TRBJ2-1; 11 positions match TRBD2. The CDR3 runs to 16 residues. Per the germline V gene, CDR1 is MDHEN and CDR2 is SYDVKM. Germline trimming cut 5 bases from V and 5 bases from J; bases unmatched to any gene: 8. The CDR3 spells CASSPLAGGPNNEQFF. The CDR3 DNA follows: TGTGCCAGCAGTCCGTTAGCGGGAGGGCCTAACAATGAGCAGTTCTTC.

The J gene is TRBJ2-5, the V gene TRBV5-1; D might be TRBD1 or TRBD2, each matching 7 bases. The germline CDR1 and CDR2 sequences are SGHRS and YFSETQ. V was clipped by 1 base and J by 4 bases, with 11 bases between them. This CDR3 is 14 amino acids long. The CDR3 sequence: CASSLIRGGETQYF. DNA of the CDR3: TGCGCCAGCAGCTTGATCAGGGGGGGAGAGACCCAGTACTTC.

V gene TRBV27 combines with J gene TRBJ2-2, with D perhaps matching TRBD1 (5 bases). V lost 6 bases, J lost 5 bases, and 7 bases lay in between. The germline CDR1 and CDR2 sequences are MNHEY and SMNVEV (reference sequence). CDR3 length: 12 amino acids. CDR3 bases: TGTGCCAGCAGGGCAGGGACCGGGGAGCTGTTTTTT. This codes for CASRAGTGELFF.

This clonotype was seen many times. The chain joins TRBV18 to TRBJ2-3, with 8 bases matching TRBD2. The CDR3 totals 15 residues. Germline trimming cut 3 bases from V and 3 bases from J; bases unmatched to any gene: 5. Germline CDR1 KGHSH, CDR2 LQKENI. The CDR3 nucleotides are TGTGCCAGCTCACCCAGCGGGAGTTTAACAGATACGCAGTATTTT. Amino acids: CASSPSGSLTDTQYF.